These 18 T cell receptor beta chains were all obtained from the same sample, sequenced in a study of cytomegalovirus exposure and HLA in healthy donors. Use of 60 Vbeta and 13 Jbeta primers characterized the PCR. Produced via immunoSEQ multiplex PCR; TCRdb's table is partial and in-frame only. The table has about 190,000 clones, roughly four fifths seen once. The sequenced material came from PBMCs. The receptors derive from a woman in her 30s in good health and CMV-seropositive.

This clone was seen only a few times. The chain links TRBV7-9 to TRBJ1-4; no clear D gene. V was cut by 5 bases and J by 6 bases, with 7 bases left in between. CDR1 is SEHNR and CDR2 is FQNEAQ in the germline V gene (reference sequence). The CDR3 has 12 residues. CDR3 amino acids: CASSPSYEKLFF. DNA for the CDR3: TGTGCCAGCAGCCCTAGTTATGAAAAACTGTTTTTT.

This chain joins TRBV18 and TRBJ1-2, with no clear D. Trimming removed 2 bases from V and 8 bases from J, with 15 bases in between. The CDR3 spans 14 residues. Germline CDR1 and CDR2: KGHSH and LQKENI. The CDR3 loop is CASSPFTGMGGYTF. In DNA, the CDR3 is TGTGCCAGCTCACCATTCACGGGGATGGGCGGCTACACCTTC.

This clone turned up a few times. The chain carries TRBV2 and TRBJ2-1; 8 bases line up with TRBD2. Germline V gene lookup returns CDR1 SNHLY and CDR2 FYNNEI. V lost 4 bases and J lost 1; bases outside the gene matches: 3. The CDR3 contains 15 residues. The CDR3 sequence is CASSGGRLSYNEQFF. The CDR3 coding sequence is TGTGCCAGCAGTGGCGGGAGGCTATCCTACAATGAGCAGTTCTTC.

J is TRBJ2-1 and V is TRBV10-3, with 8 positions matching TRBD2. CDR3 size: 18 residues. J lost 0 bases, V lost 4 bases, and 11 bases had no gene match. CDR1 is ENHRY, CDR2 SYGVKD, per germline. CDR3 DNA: TGTGCCATCAGTGGGGGGCGGGGGGCATCAGGCTCCTACAATGAGCAGTTCTTC. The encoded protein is CAISGGRGASGSYNEQFF.

CDR3 DNA sequence: TGCGCCAGCAGCCAAAAGACAGATTCCTACAATGAGCAGTTCTTC. Translation: CASSQKTDSYNEQFF. This sequence joins TRBV4-1 and TRBJ2-1, with a tentative D call TRBD1 (5 bases). V gave up 2 bases and J gave up 1 base, with 9 bases separating them. Germline V gene data show CDR1 as MGHRA and CDR2 as YSYEKL. The CDR3 runs 15 residues.

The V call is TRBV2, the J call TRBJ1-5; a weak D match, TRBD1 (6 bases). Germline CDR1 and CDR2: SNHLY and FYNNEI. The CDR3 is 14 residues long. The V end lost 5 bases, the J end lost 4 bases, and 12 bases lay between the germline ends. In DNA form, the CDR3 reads TGTGCCAGCAGTACAGGGTACGGGAATCAGCCCCAGCATTTT. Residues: CASSTGYGNQPQHF.

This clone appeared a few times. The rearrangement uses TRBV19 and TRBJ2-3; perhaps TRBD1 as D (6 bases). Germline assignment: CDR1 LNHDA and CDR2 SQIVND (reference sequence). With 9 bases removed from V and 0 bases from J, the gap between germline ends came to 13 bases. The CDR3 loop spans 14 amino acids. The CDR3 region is CASANRASTDTQYF. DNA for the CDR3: TGTGCCAGCGCTAACAGGGCTAGCACAGATACGCAGTATTTT.

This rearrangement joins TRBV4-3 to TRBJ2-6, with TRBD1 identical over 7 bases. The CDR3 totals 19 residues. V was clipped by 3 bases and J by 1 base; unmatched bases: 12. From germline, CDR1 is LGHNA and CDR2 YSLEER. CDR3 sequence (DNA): TGCGCCAGCAGCCAGGGACCCTGGACAGGTCTTTCTGGGGCCAACGTCCTGACTTTC. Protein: CASSQGPWTGLSGANVLTF.

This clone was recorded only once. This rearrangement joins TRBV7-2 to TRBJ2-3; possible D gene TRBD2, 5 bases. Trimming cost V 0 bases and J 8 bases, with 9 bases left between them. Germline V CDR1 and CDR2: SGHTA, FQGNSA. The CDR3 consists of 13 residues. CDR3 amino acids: CASSLAGRGTQYF. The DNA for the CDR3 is TGTGCCAGCAGCTTAGCTGGTCGGGGTACGCAGTATTTT.

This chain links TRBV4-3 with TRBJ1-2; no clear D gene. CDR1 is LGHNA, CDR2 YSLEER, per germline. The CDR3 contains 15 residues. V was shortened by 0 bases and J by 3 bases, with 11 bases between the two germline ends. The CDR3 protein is CASSQDRRADYGYTF. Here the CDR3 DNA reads TGCGCCAGCAGCCAAGATAGGAGGGCCGACTATGGCTACACCTTC.

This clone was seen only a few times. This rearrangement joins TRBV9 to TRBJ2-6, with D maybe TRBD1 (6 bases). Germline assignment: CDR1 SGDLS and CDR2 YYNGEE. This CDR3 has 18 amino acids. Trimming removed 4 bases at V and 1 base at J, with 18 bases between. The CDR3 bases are TGTGCCAGCAGCCTTACGGGACAAGGAAGGTCTGGGGCCAACGTCCTGACTTTC. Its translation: CASSLTGQGRSGANVLTF.

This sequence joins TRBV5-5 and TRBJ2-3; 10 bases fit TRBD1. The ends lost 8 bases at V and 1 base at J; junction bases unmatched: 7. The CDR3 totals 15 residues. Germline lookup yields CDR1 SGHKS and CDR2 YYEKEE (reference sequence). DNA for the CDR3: TGTGCCAGTCACTACGGGACAGGGGGCACAGATACGCAGTATTTT. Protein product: CASHYGTGGTDTQYF.

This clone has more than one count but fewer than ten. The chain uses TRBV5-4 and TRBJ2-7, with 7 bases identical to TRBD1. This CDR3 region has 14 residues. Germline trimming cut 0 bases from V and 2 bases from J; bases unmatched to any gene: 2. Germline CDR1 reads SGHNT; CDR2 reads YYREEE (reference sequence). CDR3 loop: CASSLDRGPYEQYF. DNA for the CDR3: TGTGCCAGCAGCTTGGACAGGGGCCCCTACGAGCAGTACTTC.

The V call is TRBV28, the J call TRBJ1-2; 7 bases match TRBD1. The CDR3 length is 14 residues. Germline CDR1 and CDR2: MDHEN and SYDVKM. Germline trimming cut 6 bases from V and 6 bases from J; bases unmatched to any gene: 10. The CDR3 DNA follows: TGTGCCAGCAGCAAAAGGGGGCTGTATGATGGCTACACCTTC. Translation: CASSKRGLYDGYTF.

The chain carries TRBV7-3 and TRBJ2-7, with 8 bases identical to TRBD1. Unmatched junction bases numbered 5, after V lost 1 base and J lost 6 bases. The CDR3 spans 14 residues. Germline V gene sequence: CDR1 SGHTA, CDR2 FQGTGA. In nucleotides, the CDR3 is TGTGCCAGCAGCTTAAGGGACAGGACGGGCGAGCAGTACTTC. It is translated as CASSLRDRTGEQYF.

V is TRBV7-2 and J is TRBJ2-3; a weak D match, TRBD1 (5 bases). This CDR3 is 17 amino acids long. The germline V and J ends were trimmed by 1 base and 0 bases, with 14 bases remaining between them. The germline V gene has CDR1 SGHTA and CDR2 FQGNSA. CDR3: CASSLGRDRPSTDTQYF. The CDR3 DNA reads TGTGCCAGCAGCTTAGGGAGAGACAGACCTAGCACAGATACGCAGTATTTT.

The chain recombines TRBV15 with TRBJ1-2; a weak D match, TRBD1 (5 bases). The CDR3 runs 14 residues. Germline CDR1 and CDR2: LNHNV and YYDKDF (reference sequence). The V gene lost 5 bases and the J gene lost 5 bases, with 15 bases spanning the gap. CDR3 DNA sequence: TGTGCCACCAGCCGGCGGGACGGGGGATATGGCTACACCTTC. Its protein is CATSRRDGGYGYTF.

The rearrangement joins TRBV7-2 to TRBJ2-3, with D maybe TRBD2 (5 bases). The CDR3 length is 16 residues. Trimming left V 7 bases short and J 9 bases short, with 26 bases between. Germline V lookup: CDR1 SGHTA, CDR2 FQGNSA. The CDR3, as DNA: TGTGCCAGCACTTTAGGTAGGAGGTCCACTCGTGGGACGCAGTATTTT. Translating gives CASTLGRRSTRGTQYF.